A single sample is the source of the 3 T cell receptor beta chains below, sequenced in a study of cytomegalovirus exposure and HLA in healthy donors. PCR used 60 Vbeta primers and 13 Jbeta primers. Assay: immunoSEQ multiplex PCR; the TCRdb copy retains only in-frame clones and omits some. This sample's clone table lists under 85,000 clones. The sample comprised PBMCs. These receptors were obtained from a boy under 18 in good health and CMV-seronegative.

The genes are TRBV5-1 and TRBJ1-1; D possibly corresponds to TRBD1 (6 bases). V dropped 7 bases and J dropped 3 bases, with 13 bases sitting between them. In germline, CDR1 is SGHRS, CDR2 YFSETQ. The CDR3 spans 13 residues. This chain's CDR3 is CASVEGEDTEAFF. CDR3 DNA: TGCGCCAGCGTTGAGGGGGAAGACACTGAAGCTTTCTTT.

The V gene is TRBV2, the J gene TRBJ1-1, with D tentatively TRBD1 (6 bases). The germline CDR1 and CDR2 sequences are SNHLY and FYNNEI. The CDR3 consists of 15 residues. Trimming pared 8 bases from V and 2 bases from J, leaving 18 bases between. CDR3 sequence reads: CASGWGGTLNTEAFF. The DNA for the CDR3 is TGTGCCAGCGGATGGGGGGGGACACTTAACACTGAAGCTTTCTTT.

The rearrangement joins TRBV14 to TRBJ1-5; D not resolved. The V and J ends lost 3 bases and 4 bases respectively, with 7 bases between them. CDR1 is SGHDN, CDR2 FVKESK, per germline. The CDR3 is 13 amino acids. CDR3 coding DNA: TGTGCCAGCAGCCAGGGAGTTAATCAGCCCCAGCATTTT. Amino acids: CASSQGVNQPQHF.